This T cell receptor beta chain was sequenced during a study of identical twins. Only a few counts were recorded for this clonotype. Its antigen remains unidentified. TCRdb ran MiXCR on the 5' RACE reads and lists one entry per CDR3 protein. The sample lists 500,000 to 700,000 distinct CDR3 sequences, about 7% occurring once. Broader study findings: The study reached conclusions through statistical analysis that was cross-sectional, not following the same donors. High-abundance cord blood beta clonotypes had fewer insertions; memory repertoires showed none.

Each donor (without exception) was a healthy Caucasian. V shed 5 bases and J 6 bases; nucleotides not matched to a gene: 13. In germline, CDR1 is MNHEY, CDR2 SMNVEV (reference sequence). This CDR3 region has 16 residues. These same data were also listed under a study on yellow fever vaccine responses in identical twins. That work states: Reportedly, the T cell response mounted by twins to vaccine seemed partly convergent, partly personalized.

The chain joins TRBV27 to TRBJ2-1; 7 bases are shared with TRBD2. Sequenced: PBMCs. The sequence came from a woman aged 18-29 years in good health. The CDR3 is CASSPRLAAGTNEQFF. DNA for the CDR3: TGTGCCAGCAGTCCCCGGCTAGCGGCAGGTACCAATGAGCAGTTCTTC.